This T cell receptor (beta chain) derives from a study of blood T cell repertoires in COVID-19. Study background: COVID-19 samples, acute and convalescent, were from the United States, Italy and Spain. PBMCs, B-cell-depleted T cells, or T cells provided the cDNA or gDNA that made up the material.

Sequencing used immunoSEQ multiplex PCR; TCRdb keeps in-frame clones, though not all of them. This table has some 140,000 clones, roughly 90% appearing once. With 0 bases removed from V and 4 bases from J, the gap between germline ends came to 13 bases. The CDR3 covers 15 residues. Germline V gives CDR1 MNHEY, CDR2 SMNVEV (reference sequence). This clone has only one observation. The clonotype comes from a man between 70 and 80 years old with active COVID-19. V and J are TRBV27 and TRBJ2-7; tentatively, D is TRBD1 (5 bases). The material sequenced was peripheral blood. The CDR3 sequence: CASSLSLQVPYEQYF. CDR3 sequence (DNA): TGTGCCAGCAGTTTATCGTTACAGGTACCTTACGAGCAGTACTTC.